This TCR beta chain was retrieved from a study of T cells in localized non-small cell lung cancer. Repertoires were generated with immunoSEQ multiplex PCR, while TCRdb's copy carries only in-frame clones and drops some. The profile shows 4,000 to 5,000 clones, about 30% of them singletons. The sequence was collected from a man aged 35-75 years with stage II lung adenocarcinoma. Sequencing used lung tumor tissue, obtained before any cancer treatment.

CDR3 residues: CASRDRGGYGYTF. The DNA for the CDR3 is TGTGCCAGCAGGGACAGGGGAGGCTATGGCTACACCTTC. This chain links TRBV6-8 with TRBJ1-2, with 9 positions matching TRBD1. Germline lookup yields CDR1 MNHGY and CDR2 SAAAGT. CDR3 length: 13 residues. With V trimmed by 6 bases and J by 4 bases, 3 bases remained unmatched.